This TCR beta chain came from a study of post-analysis software for immune sequencing data. Notes on the study in general: Same-batch samples co-clustered strongly by F measure. Five TRBV segments, TRBV5-6, TRBV5-1 and TRBV20-1 among them, were found more frequent in patients than controls.

Included in the TCR beta cDNA libraries were unique molecular identifiers. cDNA molecules numbering 450,000 to 650,000 came from roughly 1 to 10 million T cells. TCRdb reanalysed the PCR reads using MiXCR and keeps one entry per CDR3 protein. The sample lists 750,000 to 950,000 distinct CDR3 sequences; under 70% were seen once. Worth noting for this clonotype: What it binds is unknown.

Unmatched junction bases numbered 3, after V lost 6 bases and J lost 4 bases. In germline, CDR1 is MNHEY, CDR2 SVGEGT. The CDR3 loop spans 13 amino acids. The sequencing input was blood. The receptor comes from a girl aged 10 to 17 with multiple sclerosis. The rearrangement uses TRBV6-2 or TRBV6-3 and TRBJ2-1; 7 bases agree with TRBD2. The CDR3 reads CASSGTTYNEQFF. CDR3 DNA sequence: TGTGCCAGCAGCGGGACTACATACAATGAGCAGTTCTTC.